Each of the 18 T cell receptor beta chains below was sequenced from the same sample in a study of immune evolution from preneoplasia to lung adenocarcinoma. TCRdb's copy holds only in-frame clones and misses some; the assay was immunoSEQ multiplex PCR. Among fewer than 50,000 clones listed, less than 80% were seen once. The sample taken for sequencing was FFPE invasive lung adenocarcinoma tissue. Receptors originate from a person in their sixties with lung adenocarcinoma.

This chain connects TRBV5-5 to TRBJ2-3, with 7 positions matching TRBD2. CDR3 size: 16 residues. Germline loops: CDR1 SGHKS, CDR2 YYEKEE (reference sequence). With 1 base clipped from V and 2 bases from J, the junction kept 7 bases outside the gene matches. The CDR3 loop is CASSLRAGRFTDTQYF. The CDR3 DNA is TGTGCCAGCAGCTTGCGAGCGGGGAGGTTCACAGATACGCAGTATTTT.

V is TRBV27 and J is TRBJ2-2; 10 bases align to TRBD1. The V gene's germline CDR1 is MNHEY and CDR2 SMNVEV (reference sequence). There are 17 residues in the CDR3. V lost 5 bases, J lost 7 bases, and 13 bases stayed unmatched. Here the CDR3 reads CASSLPPDRGQGGELFF. DNA of the CDR3: TGTGCCAGCAGTCTCCCCCCAGACAGGGGGCAGGGCGGGGAGCTGTTTTTT.

J is TRBJ1-5 and V is TRBV6-6; no reliable D call. CDR1 and CDR2 (germline): MNHNY, SVGAGI (reference sequence). The CDR3 contains 13 residues. V lost 2 bases and J 6 bases, leaving 8 bases between the germline ends. Written as DNA, the CDR3 is TGTGCCAGCAGTTACATAGATTCTCAGCCCCAGCATTTT. Its translation is CASSYIDSQPQHF.

The rearrangement joins TRBV5-1 to TRBJ2-7, with 12 bases aligning to TRBD2. Per the germline V gene, CDR1 is SGHRS and CDR2 is YFSETQ. CDR3 size: 15 residues. V trimming: 4 bases; J trimming: 5 bases; junction bases outside the gene matches: 7. The CDR3, as DNA: TGCGCCAGCAGCCCCGGGACTAGCGGGTATGACGAGCAGTACTTC. It codes for CASSPGTSGYDEQYF.

The chain joins TRBV28 to TRBJ2-5, with D possibly TRBD2 on 5 matching bases. The CDR3 is 13 amino acids. V gave up 9 bases and J gave up 4 bases, with 15 bases separating them. Germline CDR1 MDHEN, CDR2 SYDVKM. The CDR3 loop is CASRAAAIETQYF. The CDR3 DNA sequence: TGTGCCAGTAGGGCAGCGGCCATAGAGACCCAGTACTTC.

The V and J genes are TRBV6-6 and TRBJ1-5; D may be TRBD1 (5 bases). CDR1 MNHNY and CDR2 SVGAGI come from the germline V gene (reference sequence). This CDR3 region has 14 residues. V was shortened by 10 bases and J by 2 bases, with 15 bases between the two germline ends. CDR3 protein: CANGRDGGNQPQHF. CDR3 DNA sequence: TGTGCCAACGGCAGGGATGGAGGCAATCAGCCCCAGCATTTT.

The chain joins TRBV2 to TRBJ2-3, with D unclear. The germline gives CDR1 SNHLY, CDR2 FYNNEI. CDR3 length: 14 residues. With 2 bases removed from V and 6 bases from J, the gap between germline ends came to 12 bases. CDR3 sequence: CASSERTEWDTQYF. CDR3 DNA sequence: TGTGCCAGCAGTGAAAGGACCGAATGGGATACGCAGTATTTT.

The rearrangement uses TRBV30 and TRBJ2-7; a possible D gene is TRBD1 (5 bases). The CDR3 covers 13 residues. Germline V gene sequence: CDR1 GTSNPN, CDR2 SVGIG (reference sequence). V gave up 2 bases and J gave up 2 bases, with 10 bases separating them. The CDR3 DNA sequence: TGTGCCTGGAGTAGTAGGGGAACCTACGAGCAGTACTTC. This translates into CAWSSRGTYEQYF.

Of note for this clone: The same CDR3 arises from other DNA sequences in this sample as well. V usage is TRBV28 and J usage is TRBJ2-3, with D unresolved. With 3 bases removed from V and 1 base from J, the gap between germline ends came to 8 bases. This CDR3 contains 14 residues. Germline lookup yields CDR1 MDHEN and CDR2 SYDVKM. CDR3 in DNA: TGTGCCAGCAGTTTTGTCGCAGGCACAGATACGCAGTATTTT. Its translation is CASSFVAGTDTQYF. The full variable domain, completed using reference TRBV28 and TRBJ2-3, is DVKVTQSSRYLVKRTGEKVFLECVQDMDHENMFWYRQDPGLGLRLIYFSYDVKMKEKGDIPEGYSVSREKKERFSLILESASTNQTSMYLCASSFVAGTDTQYFGPGTRLTVL.

The chain links TRBV4-2 to TRBJ2-1; TRBD2 aligns across 8 bases. J lost 2 bases, V lost 0 bases, and 6 bases had no gene match. Germline loops: CDR1 LGHNA, CDR2 YNFKEQ. The CDR3 consists of 17 residues. CDR3 nucleotides: TGTGCCAGCAGCCAAGATTTACGCGGGAGGACCTACAATGAGCAGTTCTTC. This sequence encodes CASSQDLRGRTYNEQFF.

The chain joins TRBV30 to TRBJ1-5; 11 bases agree with TRBD1. Trimming at V came to 1 base and at J to 4 bases, leaving 3 bases not matched to a gene. Germline lookup yields CDR1 GTSNPN and CDR2 SVGIG (reference sequence). CDR3 length equals 15 residues. Here the CDR3 DNA reads TGTGCCTGGAGTGCCGGGACAGGGGGTAATCAGCCCCAGCATTTT. Translating gives CAWSAGTGGNQPQHF.

The chain has TRBV5-1 and TRBJ2-2, with D unclear. The CDR3 has 16 amino acids. Trimming took 0 bases from V and 4 from J, leaving 13 bases between them. The germline V gene has CDR1 SGHRS and CDR2 YFSETQ. For the CDR3, the DNA is TGCGCCAGCAGCTTGGCGGTGACACTCACCACCGGGGAGCTGTTTTTT. Translation: CASSLAVTLTTGELFF.

The chain recombines TRBV11-2 with TRBJ2-4; 7 nucleotides line up with TRBD2. CDR3 length: 14 amino acids. CDR1 is SGHAT and CDR2 is FQNNGV in the germline V gene. The V and J ends lost 3 bases and 10 bases, in that order; junction bases with no gene match: 9. The CDR3 nucleotides are TGTGCCAGCAGCTTGGTTGGGACTACCAGTATTCAGTACTTC. Translating it yields CASSLVGTTSIQYF.

This chain uses TRBV10-2 with TRBJ1-2; D not resolved. The CDR3 totals 13 residues. Germline CDR1 WSHSY, CDR2 SAAADI. V was cut by 2 bases and J by 5 bases, with 9 bases left in between. The CDR3 region is CASSEASGYGYTF. CDR3 DNA: TGCGCCAGCAGTGAGGCCAGCGGGTATGGCTACACCTTC.

The V and J genes are TRBV6-1 and TRBJ2-7; 12 bases align to TRBD2. This CDR3 has 20 amino acids. The J segment lost 2 bases and the V segment lost 3 bases, leaving 17 bases of the junction unmatched. Germline CDR1 MNHNS, CDR2 SASEGT. The CDR3 loop reads CASSDQPPLSSGRGAYEQYF. Here the CDR3 DNA reads TGTGCCAGCAGTGATCAACCACCACTATCTAGCGGGAGGGGGGCCTACGAGCAGTACTTC.

This clone showed up just once. The rearrangement links TRBV5-1 to TRBJ1-2; unclear D gene. V was pared by 4 bases and J by 0 bases, with 10 bases between. This CDR3 is 14 amino acids long. Germline V lookup: CDR1 SGHRS, CDR2 YFSETQ. CDR3 nucleotides: TGCGCCAGCAGCCTCCGGGAGGCTAACTATGGCTACACCTTC. Encoded protein: CASSLREANYGYTF.

V and J are TRBV30 and TRBJ2-7, with 10 bases fitting TRBD2. J gave up 6 bases and V 7 bases, and 12 bases lay outside the gene matches. This CDR3 has 14 amino acids. Germline V gives CDR1 GTSNPN, CDR2 SVGIG (reference sequence). In DNA, the CDR3 is TGTGCCTCGGGAAGCGGGAGGGCTTCACTCGAGCAGTACTTC. It is translated as CASGSGRASLEQYF.

This chain joins TRBV18 and TRBJ2-1; tentatively, D is TRBD2 (5 bases). The CDR3 sequence is 14 residues long. The germline gives CDR1 KGHSH, CDR2 LQKENI. V shed 1 base and J shed 8 bases, with 12 bases lying between them. The CDR3 loop reads CASSPRGLRDEQFF. CDR3 nucleotides: TGTGCCAGCTCACCACGCGGTCTGAGGGATGAGCAGTTCTTC.